This T cell receptor beta chain comes out of a study of early T cells in non-severe SARS-CoV-2 infection. On the study more broadly: Unpaired chains resulted from sequencing bulk RNA of unsorted whole blood.

This clonotype was picked up a small number of times. Its target is unknown. Tagging with unique molecular identifiers was applied to individual cDNA molecules. TCRdb itself ran the 5' RACE reads through MiXCR, one entry per CDR3 protein. This repertoire shows tens of thousands of distinct CDR3 sequences, around 12% found once; its top ten account for over 1.1%. Points from the study as a whole: Sequences matched to VDJdb favored anti-spike CD8 responses, while private and CD4 specificities were missed.

CDR3 size: 14 residues. Trimming took 5 bases from V and 2 from J, leaving 13 bases between them. Per germline, CDR1 SGHAT and CDR2 FQNNGV. This TCR was sampled from an adult who was a healthcare worker with PCR-confirmed SARS-CoV-2 infection or an uninfected control (not recorded which). The sample was whole blood, taken at baseline. The chain carries TRBV11-2 and TRBJ2-7, with D uncertain. The CDR3 here is CASSRGDAPYEQYF. The CDR3 bases are TGTGCCAGCAGCCGCGGAGATGCCCCCTACGAGCAGTACTTC.